This TCR beta chain was recorded in a study of blood T cell repertoires in COVID-19. The CDR3 has 17 amino acids. In the original processing: The authors estimated nucleated cell counts from reference gene primer amplification. TCRdb's table, derived via immunoSEQ multiplex PCR, lists solely in-frame clones and lacks some. That table furnishes V, J and clone size, whereas the DNA furnished D and trimming. The repertoire holds roughly 200,000 clones, with about 86% as singletons. The rearrangement links TRBV21-1 to TRBJ2-2; TRBD1, the table's D call, was not compared with the DNA. TRBV21-1 is a pseudogene segment. This TCR derives from a woman in her twenties or thirties who had been exposed to COVID-19. Sequencing was carried out using PBMCs or T cells enriched from blood (not recorded which). The CDR3 nucleotides read TGTGCCAGCAGCAAAGCGTTCCCCCTACAGGACACCGGGGAGCTGTTTTTT. Its protein is CASSKAFPLQDTGELFF.